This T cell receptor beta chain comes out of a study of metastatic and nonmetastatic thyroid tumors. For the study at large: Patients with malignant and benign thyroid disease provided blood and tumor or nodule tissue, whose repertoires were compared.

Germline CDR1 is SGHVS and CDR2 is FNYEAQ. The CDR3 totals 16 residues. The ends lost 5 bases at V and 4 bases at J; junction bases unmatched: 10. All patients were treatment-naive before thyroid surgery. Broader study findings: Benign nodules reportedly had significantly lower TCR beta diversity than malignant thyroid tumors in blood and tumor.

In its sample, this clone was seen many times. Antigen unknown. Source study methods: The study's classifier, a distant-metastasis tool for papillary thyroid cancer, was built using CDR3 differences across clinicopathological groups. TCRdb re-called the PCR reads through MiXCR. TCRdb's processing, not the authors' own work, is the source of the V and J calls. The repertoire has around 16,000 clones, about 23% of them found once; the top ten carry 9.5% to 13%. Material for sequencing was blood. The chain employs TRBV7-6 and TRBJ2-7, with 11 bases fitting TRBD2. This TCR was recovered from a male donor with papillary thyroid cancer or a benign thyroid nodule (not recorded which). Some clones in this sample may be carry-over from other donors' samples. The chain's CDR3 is CASSDTGTSGGYEQYF. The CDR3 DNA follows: TGTGCCAGCAGCGACACCGGGACTAGCGGAGGATACGAGCAGTACTTC.